This T cell receptor (beta chain) was sequenced during a study of T cell responses to AZD1222 COVID-19 vaccine. Study details: Analyses pooled second doses at about 4 or about 12 weeks.

Germline V lookup: CDR1 MNHNS, CDR2 SASEGT. The V end was cut by 3 bases, the J end by 2 bases, with 17 bases between. The CDR3 loop spans 17 amino acids. Of note for this clone: The antigen is unknown.

Study-level results: It was only after the peak T cell response that any repertoires were sampled. When two AZD1222 doses had been given, Spike-specific TCR breadth and depth rose. Only a handful of AZD1222 recipients, about six in all, had baseline seropositivity.

Measured with immunoSEQ multiplex PCR; TCRdb has only the in-frame clones, and not every one. Here the sample spans 130,000 or so clones, 90% being singletons. The source of this sequence is an adult in good health. The chain carries TRBV6-1 and TRBJ2-4; weak D call: TRBD1 (5 bases). This specimen was peripheral blood, taken on day 0 of AZD1222 vaccination. CDR3 bases: TGTGCCAGCAGTGAGTTATTGGGTGGGGCGTCCAAAAACATTCAGTACTTC. This encodes CASSELLGGASKNIQYF.